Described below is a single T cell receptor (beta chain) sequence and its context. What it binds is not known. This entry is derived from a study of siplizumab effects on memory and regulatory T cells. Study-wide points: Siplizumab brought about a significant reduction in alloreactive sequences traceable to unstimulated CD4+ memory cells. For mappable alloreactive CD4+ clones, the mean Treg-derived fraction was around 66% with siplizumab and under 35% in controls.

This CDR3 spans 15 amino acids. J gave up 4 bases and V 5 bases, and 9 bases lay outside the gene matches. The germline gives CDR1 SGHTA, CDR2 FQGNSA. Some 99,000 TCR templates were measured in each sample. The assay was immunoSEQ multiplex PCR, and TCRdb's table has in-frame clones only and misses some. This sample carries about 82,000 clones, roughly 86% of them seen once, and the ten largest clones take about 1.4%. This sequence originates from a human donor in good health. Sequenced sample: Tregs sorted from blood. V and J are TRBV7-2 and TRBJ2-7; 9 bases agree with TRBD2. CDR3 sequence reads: CASSTRGGASYEQYF. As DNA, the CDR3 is TGTGCCAGCAGCACCCGCGGGGGGGCGAGTTACGAGCAGTACTTC.